Following are 25 T cell receptor beta chains from one sample sequenced in a study of OX40 agonist ivuxolimab in advanced cancers. The table came from immunoSEQ multiplex PCR; TCRdb's copy has only in-frame clones and leaves some out. The table records some 62,000 clones, 60% to 85% of them present only once. The sequences come from CD4+ or CD8+ T cells sorted from blood, collected in a trial of the OX40 agonist ivuxolimab. These receptors originate from an adult with an advanced solid tumor such as melanoma, head and neck, liver or kidney cancer.

The V and J genes are TRBV7-9 and TRBJ2-5; D is possibly TRBD2 (6 bases). The CDR3 consists of 15 residues. CDR1 and CDR2 from the germline V gene are SEHNR and FQNEAQ (reference sequence). With 7 bases removed from V and 3 bases from J, the gap between germline ends came to 18 bases. The CDR3 loop reads CASNPPWEAEETQYF. DNA of the CDR3: TGTGCCAGCAACCCCCCCTGGGAGGCGGAAGAGACCCAGTACTTC.

The chain combines TRBV25-1 with TRBJ2-1; D gene uncertain. Germline V CDR1 and CDR2: MGHDK, SYGVNS. The CDR3 has 12 amino acids. Trimming removed 0 bases at V and 7 bases at J, with 4 bases between. The CDR3 bases are TGTGCCAGCAGTGAATATAAGAATGAGCAGTTCTTC. It yields the protein CASSEYKNEQFF.

This clone has at least ten counts. The rearrangement links TRBV28 to TRBJ1-5; D ambiguous. In germline, CDR1 is MDHEN, CDR2 SYDVKM. CDR3 length equals 14 residues. Trimming removed 5 bases from V and 0 bases from J, with 8 bases in between. The CDR3 region is CASSQRGSNQPQHF. The DNA of the CDR3 is TGTGCCAGCAGTCAACGGGGTAGCAATCAGCCCCAGCATTTT.

This clone appeared a few times. The gene calls are TRBV4-1 and TRBJ1-5; TRBD1 might be the D (6 bases). CDR3 length equals 14 residues. Trimming took off 8 bases at V and 5 bases at J, with 16 bases between the two ends. In germline, CDR1 is MGHRA, CDR2 YSYEKL. CDR3 protein: CASGGTPSDQPQHF. The CDR3 DNA is TGCGCCAGCGGTGGGACACCATCGGATCAGCCCCAGCATTTT.

V and J are TRBV5-4 and TRBJ2-5; no definite D call. Trimming stripped 3 bases from V and 2 bases from J, with 8 bases between. The CDR3 is 13 residues long. From germline, CDR1 is SGHNT and CDR2 YYREEE (reference sequence). The CDR3 spells CASSSTAQETQYF. The DNA for the CDR3 is TGTGCCAGCAGCTCGACCGCACAAGAGACCCAGTACTTC.

In this sample, this clone turned up a few times. The chain recombines TRBV28 with TRBJ2-7; possible D gene TRBD1, 5 bases. The CDR3 spans 13 residues. V was clipped by 3 bases and J by 3 bases, with 9 bases between them. CDR1 and CDR2 (germline): MDHEN, SYDVKM. CDR3 nucleotides: TGTGCCAGCAGTTTTGGGGCAGACTACGAGCAGTACTTC. Translated: CASSFGADYEQYF.

The chain employs TRBV7-2 and TRBJ2-7; 12 positions match TRBD2. After removal of 1 base from V and 3 bases from J, the junction contained 4 bases not matched to a gene. Germline V gives CDR1 SGHTA, CDR2 FQGNSA. The CDR3 is 16 residues long. For the CDR3, the DNA is TGTGCCAGCAGCTTAGGACTAGCGGGGGTCGACTACGAGCAGTACTTC. It is translated as CASSLGLAGVDYEQYF. Combining the CDR3 with reference TRBV7-2 and TRBJ2-7 gives the whole variable domain GAGVSQSPSNKVTEKGKDVELRCDPISGHTALYWYRQSLGQGLEFLIYFQGNSAPDKSGLPSDRFSAERTGGSVSTLTIQRTQQEDSAVYLCASSLGLAGVDYEQYFGPGTRLTVT.

This chain joins TRBV7-2 and TRBJ2-5, with 10 bases lining up with TRBD2. The ends lost 1 base at V and 11 bases at J; junction bases unmatched: 16. This CDR3 region has 17 residues. Per germline, CDR1 SGHTA and CDR2 FQGNSA. CDR3 loop: CASSLDGASGSLLGQYF. The CDR3 DNA reads TGTGCCAGCAGCTTAGATGGGGCTAGCGGGAGTTTATTAGGGCAGTACTTC.

This sequence joins TRBV28 and TRBJ2-1; D possibly corresponds to TRBD1 (7 bases). CDR1 is MDHEN, CDR2 SYDVKM, per germline. V shed 3 bases and J shed 9 bases, with 21 bases lying between them. The CDR3 length is 16 residues. CDR3 coding DNA: TGTGCCAGCAGTTTCTCCCAGGGGGGTGTGTTTGGTGAGCAGTTCTTC. Protein: CASSFSQGGVFGEQFF.

The chain carries TRBV7-2 and TRBJ2-1; 9 nucleotides align to TRBD2. This CDR3 has 14 residues. V dropped 6 bases and J dropped 5; count of bases not matched to a gene: 5. Germline V CDR1 and CDR2: SGHTA, FQGNSA. This CDR3 is CASRPGLANNEQFF. For the CDR3, the DNA is TGTGCCAGCAGACCGGGACTAGCAAACAATGAGCAGTTCTTC.

The CDR3 coding sequence is TGTGCCAGCAGCCCCGCAGGCGGATACAATGAGCAGTTCTTC. It translates to CASSPAGGYNEQFF. The chain employs TRBV14 and TRBJ2-1; D not resolved. Per the germline V gene, CDR1 is SGHDN and CDR2 is FVKESK. The V gene lost 4 bases and the J gene lost 4 bases, with 11 bases spanning the gap. CDR3 length: 14 amino acids.

The chain uses TRBV29-1 and TRBJ1-1; the match to TRBD1 covers 11 bases. This CDR3 spans 18 amino acids. The junction had 13 bases not matched to a gene; V was cut back by 2 bases and J by 2 bases. The germline CDR1 and CDR2 sequences are SQVTM and ANQGSEA. This CDR3 is CSVERPLRDRGKNTEAFF. CDR3 in DNA: TGCAGCGTTGAAAGGCCGTTGCGGGACAGGGGGAAAAACACTGAAGCTTTCTTT.

The V call is TRBV4-1, the J call TRBJ1-1; unclear D gene. Trimming took off 4 bases at V and 3 bases at J, with 12 bases between the two ends. Per germline, CDR1 MGHRA and CDR2 YSYEKL. The CDR3 extends over 14 amino acids. The CDR3 loop is CASSRTPGDTEAFF. The CDR3 coding sequence is TGCGCCAGCAGCCGAACCCCGGGTGACACTGAAGCTTTCTTT.

The chain couples TRBV18 to TRBJ1-1, with D unclear. The V gene lost 1 base and the J gene lost 1 base, with 4 bases spanning the gap. CDR1 and CDR2 from the germline V gene are KGHSH and LQKENI. This CDR3 has 13 amino acids. The CDR3 nucleotides are TGTGCCAGCTCACCACAGGGGAACACTGAAGCTTTCTTT. It translates to CASSPQGNTEAFF.

The gene calls are TRBV9 and TRBJ2-1, with D uncertain. The V gene lost 0 bases and the J gene lost 9 bases, with 10 bases spanning the gap. The CDR3 loop spans 13 amino acids. Germline loops: CDR1 SGDLS, CDR2 YYNGEE. CDR3 in amino acids: CASSVEEGSEQFF. CDR3 coding DNA: TGTGCCAGCAGCGTAGAAGAAGGTAGTGAGCAGTTCTTC. Full variable domain (outside the CDR3, taken from reference TRBV9 and TRBJ2-1): DSGVTQTPKHLITATGQRVTLRCSPRSGDLSVYWYQQSLDQGLQFLIQYYNGEERAKGNILERFSAQQFPDLHSELNLSSLELGDSALYFCASSVEEGSEQFFGPGTRLTVL.

The chain recombines TRBV4-3 with TRBJ2-4; D unresolved. The ends were cut back, 5 bases at V and 5 bases at J, with 16 bases in the middle. Germline V gene lookup returns CDR1 LGHNA and CDR2 YSLEER. The CDR3 runs 15 residues. In nucleotides, the CDR3 is TGCGCCAGCAGCTCTCGCAGGTACCCAGAAAACATTCAGTACTTC. This sequence encodes CASSSRRYPENIQYF.

The gene calls are TRBV29-1 and TRBJ2-5, with D unclear. Trimming removed 1 base from V and 0 bases from J, with 6 bases in between. CDR1 and CDR2 (germline): SQVTM, ANQGSEA. The CDR3 extends over 13 amino acids. As DNA, the CDR3 is TGCAGCGTTGAAGGACTTGACCAAGAGACCCAGTACTTC. Protein sequence: CSVEGLDQETQYF.

The V gene is TRBV14, the J gene TRBJ1-3, with D possibly matching TRBD1 (5 bases). The ends were cut back, 2 bases at V and 2 bases at J, with 10 bases in the middle. The CDR3 sequence is 15 residues long. CDR1 is SGHDN and CDR2 is FVKESK in the germline V gene. This CDR3 is CASSQQGLTGNTIYF. The CDR3 bases are TGTGCCAGCAGCCAACAGGGTCTCACTGGAAACACCATATATTTT.

The chain uses TRBV11-3 and TRBJ2-2, with TRBD2 matching over 7 bases. V trimming: 6 bases; J trimming: 7 bases; junction bases outside the gene matches: 5. This CDR3 region has 13 residues. Germline-derived CDR1 and CDR2 are SGHNT and YENEEA. For the CDR3, the DNA is TGTGCCAGCAGGGCTAGCGGCATCGGGGAGCTGTTTTTT. It specifies CASRASGIGELFF.

This sequence joins TRBV14 and TRBJ2-5, with a weak D call TRBD2 (7 bases). The ends were cut back, 0 bases at V and 4 bases at J, with 12 bases in the middle. Germline V gene sequence: CDR1 SGHDN, CDR2 FVKESK. CDR3 size: 15 residues. The CDR3, as DNA: TGTGCCAGCAGCCAAGATGGGGGGGGCCGAGAGACCCAGTACTTC. Residues: CASSQDGGGRETQYF.

Relative to its sample, this clone is medium-sized (0.01 to 0.1%). The chain carries TRBV27 and TRBJ1-4; 8 positions agree with TRBD1. Germline lookup yields CDR1 MNHEY and CDR2 SMNVEV (reference sequence). This CDR3 is built from 15 residues. V shed 2 bases, J shed 5 bases, and the junction held 4 bases outside the gene matches. The DNA for the CDR3 is TGTGCCAGCAGTTTAGCAGGGGGCAGAAATGAAAAACTGTTTTTT. Translating gives CASSLAGGRNEKLFF.

The chain links TRBV5-6 to TRBJ2-7; D may be TRBD1 or TRBD2 (5 bases each). Germline assignment: CDR1 SGHDT and CDR2 YYEEEE. This CDR3 is 15 amino acids long. V gave up 4 bases and J gave up 3 bases, with 17 bases separating them. The CDR3 nucleotides are TGTGCCAGCAGCCCCGGGGCAGGGAACATCTACGAGCAGTACTTC. Amino acids: CASSPGAGNIYEQYF. Complete variable domain (other parts from reference TRBV5-6 and TRBJ2-7): DAGVTQSPTHLIKTRGQQVTLRCSPKSGHDTVSWYQQALGQGPQFIFQYYEEEERQRGNFPDRFSGHQFPNYSSELNVNALLLGDSALYLCASSPGAGNIYEQYFGPGTRLTVT.

Comments on this clone: The germline gene is not matched at one end of the junction; a read error may be the cause. The chain carries TRBV6-5 and TRBJ2-7; no definite D call. The germline CDR1 and CDR2 sequences are MNHEY and SVGAGI. The CDR3 is 13 residues long. The DNA for the CDR3 is TGTGCCAGCAGTCACTCGGCCCAGTTCGAGCAGTACTTC. Translating gives CASSHSAQFEQYF.

The chain couples TRBV10-3 to TRBJ2-5; D perhaps matches TRBD2 (6 bases). The DNA end lines up better with TRBJ2-7; the J call may be wrong. CDR1 and CDR2 from the germline V gene are ENHRY and SYGVKD. CDR3 length: 16 residues. The CDR3 coding sequence is TGTGCCATCAGTGAGTCGACCGGGACTCAAATCTACGAGCAGTACTTC. Amino acids: CAISESTGTQIYEQYF.

The V and J genes are TRBV2 and TRBJ2-1; 9 nucleotides match TRBD1. CDR3 length: 18 amino acids. Germline-derived CDR1 and CDR2 are SNHLY and FYNNEI. Trimming at V came to 4 bases and at J to 3 bases, leaving 13 bases not matched to a gene. This chain's CDR3 is CASSGTELTGGSYNEQFF. The CDR3 DNA reads TGTGCCAGCAGTGGGACGGAATTGACAGGGGGTAGCTACAATGAGCAGTTCTTC.